This T cell receptor (beta chain) was recorded in a study of shared clonotypes between healthy human individuals. The donor cohort consisted entirely of Caucasian adults residing in Nashville, Tennessee. Data came from immunoSEQ multiplex PCR; TCRdb stores just in-frame clones and leaves some out. The sample lists some 2.4 million clones, 93% occurring once. Note on this clone: Its specificity is not known.

Per the germline V gene, CDR1 is KGHSH and CDR2 is LQKENI. The V and J ends lost 2 bases and 13 bases respectively, with 9 bases between them. This CDR3 has 11 residues. Study findings and constraints: Naive subsets typically showed greater estimated richness than memory subsets. Generation probability values for non-shared clonotypes were lower than those for clonotypes shared by all four donors.

This rearrangement joins TRBV18 to TRBJ2-1; D not certain. The sequence was collected from a man between 18 and 29 years old in good health. Some clones in this sample may be carry-over from other donors' samples. Source material: naive CD4+ T cells from PBMCs. Noted subset: CD45RA+ positively selected. This CDR3 is CASSPDLGQFF. Here the CDR3 DNA reads TGTGCCAGCTCACCAGACTTGGGCCAGTTCTTC.